The source of this T cell receptor (beta chain) is a study of T cell responses to AZD1222 COVID-19 vaccine. Germline CDR1 is SGHNT and CDR2 is YENEEA. V lost 5 bases, J lost 1 base, and 3 bases stayed unmatched. This CDR3 is 15 amino acids long. TCRdb keeps only in-frame clones here, not all; method: immunoSEQ multiplex PCR. This sample yields roughly 80,000 clones, of which roughly 90% are seen a single time; approximately 5% belongs to the top ten. The gene calls are TRBV11-3 and TRBJ2-3; TRBD1 matches at 10 bases. The material sequenced was peripheral blood, taken on day 0 of MenACWY control vaccination. This TCR was recovered from an adult in good health. The DNA for the CDR3 is TGTGCCAGCAGCCCTGGGACAGGGGGCACAGATACGCAGTATTTT. It encodes CASSPGTGGTDTQYF.